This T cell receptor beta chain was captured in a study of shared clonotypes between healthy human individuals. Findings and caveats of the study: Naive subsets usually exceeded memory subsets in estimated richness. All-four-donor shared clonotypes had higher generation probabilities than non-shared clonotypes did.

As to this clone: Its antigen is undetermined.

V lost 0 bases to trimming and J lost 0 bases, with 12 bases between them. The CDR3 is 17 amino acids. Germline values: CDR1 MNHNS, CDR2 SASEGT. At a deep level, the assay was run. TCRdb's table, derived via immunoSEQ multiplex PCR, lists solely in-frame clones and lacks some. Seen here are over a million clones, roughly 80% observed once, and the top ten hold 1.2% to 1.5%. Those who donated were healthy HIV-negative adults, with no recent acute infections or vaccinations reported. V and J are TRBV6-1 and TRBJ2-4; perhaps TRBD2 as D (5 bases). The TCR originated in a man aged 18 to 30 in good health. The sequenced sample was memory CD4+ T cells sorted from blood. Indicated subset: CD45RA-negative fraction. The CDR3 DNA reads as TGTGCCAGCAGTGAAGCGTGGGTGGCGGGAGCCAAAAACATTCAGTACTTC. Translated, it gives CASSEAWVAGAKNIQYF.